These 12 T cell receptor beta chains share one sample of origin, sequenced in a study of CD8 T cells in Susac syndrome. Random hexamers were used to reverse transcribe an amount of roughly 0.5 to 1 ug RNA. TCRdb recomputed calls from the immunoSEQ multiplex PCR reads with MiXCR, one row per CDR3 protein. The data show some 250,000 distinct CDR3 sequences, 90% to 96% seen once. The sequenced sample was CD4+ T cells from PBMCs. These receptor sequences come from a human donor with Susac syndrome.

The chain recombines TRBV27 with TRBJ2-7, with 12 nucleotides matching TRBD2. CDR1 and CDR2 from the germline V gene are MNHEY and SMNVEV (reference sequence). The length of the CDR3 is 16 residues. J was trimmed by 3 bases and V by 6 bases; bases with no gene match: 9. The CDR3 region has the DNA TGTGCCAGCAGCTATAGACTAGCGGGAGATCTCTACGAGCAGTACTTC. It codes for CASSYRLAGDLYEQYF.

The chain joins TRBV4-1 to TRBJ2-7, with 7 bases lining up with TRBD1. Germline V gene data show CDR1 as MGHRA and CDR2 as YSYEKL. V was pared by 3 bases and J by 2 bases, with 10 bases of the junction left unmatched. CDR3 size: 16 residues. CDR3 nucleotides: TGCGCCAGCAGCCAGGACGACAGGGAGAGCGCCTACGAGCAGTACTTC. Translation: CASSQDDRESAYEQYF.

V and J are TRBV7-9 and TRBJ1-2, with a weak D call TRBD1 (6 bases). Germline CDR1 reads SEHNR; CDR2 reads FQNEAQ (reference sequence). This CDR3 is 13 amino acids long. V was clipped by 3 bases and J by 3 bases, with 8 bases between them. CDR3 sequence reads: CASSFEGDYGYTF. For the CDR3, the DNA is TGTGCCAGCAGCTTTGAGGGGGACTATGGCTACACCTTC.

V and J are TRBV5-1 and TRBJ2-2, with D possibly being TRBD1 (5 bases). The CDR3 sequence is 15 residues long. Germline V CDR1 and CDR2: SGHRS, YFSETQ. V was cut by 0 bases and J by 2 bases, with 8 bases left in between. For the CDR3, the DNA is TGCGCCAGCAGCTTGGACAGGCGAAACACCGGGGAGCTGTTTTTT. This gives the protein CASSLDRRNTGELFF.

The V gene is TRBV20-1, the J gene TRBJ1-5; D not resolved. Germline values: CDR1 DFQATT, CDR2 SNEGSKA (reference sequence). The CDR3 is made up of 17 amino acids. Trimming left V 0 bases short and J 4 bases short, with 19 bases between. DNA of the CDR3: TGCAGTGCTAGAGAGGCAACAGCAAAAGGTCGGAATCAGCCCCAGCATTTT. Translation gives CSAREATAKGRNQPQHF.

The chain is built from TRBV7-2 and TRBJ2-1; 14 bases fit TRBD2. Germline V gene sequence: CDR1 SGHTA, CDR2 FQGNSA. This CDR3 comprises 16 residues. V lost 5 bases to trimming and J lost 8 bases; unmatched junction nucleotides: 8. The CDR3 region is CASSILRLAGGDEQFF. The CDR3 DNA follows: TGTGCCAGCAGCATCCTAAGACTAGCGGGAGGGGATGAGCAGTTCTTC.

This clonotype was seen just once. The chain is built from TRBV9 and TRBJ2-2; D is undetermined. Trimming stripped 3 bases from V and 7 bases from J, with 13 bases between. The CDR3 contains 14 residues. Germline CDR1 reads SGDLS; CDR2 reads YYNGEE. The CDR3 nucleotides read TGTGCCAGCAGCGAAACTATTATTGGCGGGGAGCTGTTTTTT. Translated, it gives CASSETIIGGELFF. Using reference TRBV9 and TRBJ2-2 for the parts outside the CDR3, the full variable domain is DSGVTQTPKHLITATGQRVTLRCSPRSGDLSVYWYQQSLDQGLQFLIQYYNGEERAKGNILERFSAQQFPDLHSELNLSSLELGDSALYFCASSETIIGGELFFGEGSRLTVL.

This chain joins TRBV11-3 and TRBJ2-1, with 9 bases that match TRBD2. The germline CDR1 and CDR2 sequences are SGHNT and YENEEA. The CDR3 loop spans 16 amino acids. The V segment lost 3 bases and the J segment 4 bases; nucleotides outside the gene matches: 7. The CDR3 spells CASSLSAGGFYNEQFF. The DNA for the CDR3 is TGTGCCAGCAGCTTGTCAGCGGGAGGATTTTACAATGAGCAGTTCTTC.

The V gene is TRBV29-1, the J gene TRBJ2-5, with D unclear. The CDR3 totals 12 residues. Germline V gives CDR1 SQVTM, CDR2 ANQGSEA. V shed 4 bases and J shed 2 bases, with 8 bases lying between them. The CDR3 DNA reads as TGCAGCGTTGGGGTGACTCAAGAGACCCAGTACTTC. Protein product: CSVGVTQETQYF. Full variable domain (rest looked up from reference TRBV29-1 and TRBJ2-5): SAVISQKPSRDICQRGTSLTIQCQVDSQVTMMFWYRQQPGQSLTLIATANQGSEATYESGFVIDKFPISRPNLTFSTLTVSNMSPEDSSIYLCSVGVTQETQYFGPGTRLLVL.

V gene TRBV6-2 or TRBV6-3 combines with J gene TRBJ2-7; TRBD2 agrees at 8 bases. V shed 8 bases and J 3 bases; nucleotides not matched to a gene: 6. CDR1 MNHEY and CDR2 SVGEGT come from the germline V gene. This CDR3 is built from 13 residues. This CDR3 reads CASARTSIYEQYF. The DNA for the CDR3 is TGTGCCAGCGCCCGGACTAGCATCTACGAGCAGTACTTC.

J is TRBJ2-2 and V is TRBV29-1; 7 nucleotides match TRBD2. After removal of 4 bases from V and 5 bases from J, the junction contained 4 bases not matched to a gene. Germline V gene data show CDR1 as SQVTM and CDR2 as ANQGSEA. There are 13 residues in the CDR3. In nucleotides, the CDR3 is TGCAGCGTTGTTCCGGGAGGAACCGGGGAGCTGTTTTTT. This sequence encodes CSVVPGGTGELFF.

The rearrangement joins TRBV12-3 or TRBV12-4 to TRBJ2-7; D is possibly TRBD1 or TRBD2 (5 bases each). This CDR3 is built from 13 residues. The V end lost 9 bases, the J end lost 2 bases, and 14 bases lay between the germline ends. CDR3 sequence reads: CASTGAVAYEQYF. The CDR3 nucleotides are TGTGCCAGTACCGGGGCCGTGGCCTACGAGCAGTACTTC.